The table lists the clone carrying this T cell receptor beta chain with many counts. This sample stems from a study of HIV-infected patients and healthy controls. Reverse transcription used about 510 ng RNA and constant-region primers for alpha and beta. Separate chain-specific third strand synthesis with multiplexing indices produced the alpha and beta libraries. TCRdb ran MiXCR on the 5' RACE reads and lists one entry per CDR3 protein. The top ten clones hold under 5% of a sample with about 24,000 distinct CDR3 sequences, about 8.5% of them seen once. The V gene's germline CDR1 is MNHEY and CDR2 SMNVEV (reference sequence). V shed 5 bases and J 3 bases; nucleotides not matched to a gene: 8. The CDR3 loop spans 17 amino acids. No cell fractionation was done, so the repertoire covers all unsorted peripheral blood T cells.

The V call is TRBV27, the J call TRBJ2-6, with 9 bases identical to TRBD1. Sequencing was carried out using blood. The sequence was obtained from an adult in good health. The CDR3 DNA sequence: TGTGCCAGCAGTCCCCTAGACAGGGGGGGTGGGGCCAACGTCCTGACTTTC. It codes for CASSPLDRGGGANVLTF.